These 6 T cell receptor beta chains were all obtained from the same sample, sequenced in a study of T cells in Graves' hyperthyroidism and ophthalmopathy. TCR beta CDR3 regions were amplified from RNA. The TCR CDR3 was amplified in a first-round RT-PCR using the HTBI primer set. TCRdb used MiXCR to reprocess the multiplex PCR reads, holding one entry per CDR3 protein. The sample has about 720,000 distinct CDR3 sequences, over 15% seen once. Sequenced material: blood. The receptor source for this set is a man younger than 35 with Graves' hyperthyroidism.

This clonotype was seen more than once but under ten times. Written as DNA, the CDR3 is TGTGCCAGCAGCCGTGTTGGGGGGGACGAGCAGTACTTC. Residues: CASSRVGGDEQYF. This chain connects TRBV7-2 to TRBJ2-7; 7 nucleotides align to TRBD2. Germline trimming cut 5 bases from V and 5 bases from J; bases unmatched to any gene: 6. Germline V gives CDR1 SGHTA, CDR2 FQGNSA. The CDR3 sequence is 13 residues long.

This clonotype has only a few counts. The chain couples TRBV5-5 to TRBJ1-3; D ambiguous. The CDR3 totals 12 residues. Germline CDR1 reads SGHKS; CDR2 reads YYEKEE (reference sequence). V lost 0 bases and J 8 bases, leaving 6 bases between the germline ends. The CDR3 DNA sequence: TGTGCCAGCAGCTTGGCGGTGGACACCATATATTTT. This codes for CASSLAVDTIYF.

This chain links TRBV15 with TRBJ2-7; D is unclear. Germline CDR1 is LNHNV and CDR2 is YYDKDF (reference sequence). V was shortened by 5 bases and J by 7 bases, with 18 bases between the two germline ends. The length of the CDR3 is 14 residues. CDR3 residues: CATSPPRIGFEQYF. Written as DNA, the CDR3 is TGTGCCACCAGCCCGCCGCGCATCGGATTTGAGCAGTACTTC.

This chain joins TRBV29-1 and TRBJ2-1; a possible D gene is TRBD2 (6 bases). The CDR3 extends over 12 amino acids. V lost 5 bases, J lost 8 bases, and 13 bases lay in between. Germline V CDR1 and CDR2: SQVTM, ANQGSEA. As DNA, the CDR3 is TGCAGCGTTTGCTGGGAGGTCTATGAGCAGTTCTTC. Amino acids: CSVCWEVYEQFF.

This clonotype showed up many times. DNA of the CDR3: TGTGCCAGCAGCCCCGACCCCCACGGCTCCTACGAGCAGTACTTC. Protein product: CASSPDPHGSYEQYF. V gene TRBV7-8 combines with J gene TRBJ2-7, with D unresolved. CDR3 length equals 15 residues. Trimming cost V 5 bases and J 0 bases, with 14 bases left between them. Germline V gives CDR1 SGHVS, CDR2 FQNEAQ.

This clonotype was detected a few times. The J gene is TRBJ1-1, the V gene TRBV15; D might be TRBD1 (5 bases). Germline V gives CDR1 LNHNV, CDR2 YYDKDF (reference sequence). V lost 5 bases and J 5 bases, leaving 12 bases between the germline ends. The CDR3 covers 13 residues. The CDR3, as DNA: TGTGCCACCAGCGTGGTAAGGGGAACTGAAGCTTTCTTT. Encoded protein: CATSVVRGTEAFF.